The 10 T cell receptor beta chains listed next were all sequenced from one sample in a study of T cell repertoires in cytomegalovirus infection. TCRdb re-called the reads through MiXCR, storing one row per CDR3 protein. The table lists approximately 550,000 distinct CDR3 sequences, 16% of them singletons. The sample consisted of CD8+ T cells from PBMCs. The receptors stem from a human donor in good health (CMV status not recorded). Some clones in this sample may be carry-over from other donors' samples.

This rearrangement joins TRBV19 to TRBJ1-2, with D hard to call. The V gene lost 5 bases and the J gene lost 4 bases, with 17 bases spanning the gap. The CDR3 runs 15 residues. Germline loops: CDR1 LNHDA, CDR2 SQIVND (reference sequence). CDR3 sequence (DNA): TGTGCCAGTAGTTCCGGACCGAGTAACTCCTATGGCTACACCTTC. It specifies CASSSGPSNSYGYTF.

This clonotype came up many times. The chain employs TRBV5-6 and TRBJ2-7, with a tentative D call TRBD1 (5 bases). CDR3 size: 16 residues. CDR1 and CDR2 (germline): SGHDT, YYEEEE. Trimming pared 3 bases from V and 3 bases from J, leaving 19 bases between. The CDR3 coding sequence is TGTGCCAGCAGCTATACCAGGGCTGGGGATCTCTACGAGCAGTACTTC. The encoded protein is CASSYTRAGDLYEQYF.

The genes are TRBV20-1 and TRBJ1-1; no clear D gene. Germline assignment: CDR1 DFQATT and CDR2 SNEGSKA (reference sequence). The CDR3 extends over 13 amino acids. Trimming shortened V by 3 bases and J by 6 bases, and 14 bases separated the two germline ends. CDR3 coding DNA: TGCAGTGCTAGGAAGGAGGGTGGGCCTGAAGCTTTCTTT. Translation gives CSARKEGGPEAFF.

The chain is built from TRBV28 and TRBJ1-5, with D perhaps TRBD1 (5 bases). This CDR3 region has 15 residues. CDR1 and CDR2 from the germline V gene are MDHEN and SYDVKM. The V and J ends lost 3 bases and 7 bases respectively, with 16 bases between them. CDR3: CASSLGRDGHQPQHF. The CDR3 coding sequence is TGTGCCAGCAGTTTGGGAAGGGACGGGCACCAGCCCCAGCATTTT.

This clonotype came up many times. The chain employs TRBV7-3 and TRBJ2-6; 7 bases are shared with TRBD1. The ends lost 6 bases at V and 4 bases at J; junction bases unmatched: 15. Germline CDR1 SGHTA, CDR2 FQGTGA. The CDR3 loop spans 18 amino acids. This CDR3 is CASSLTGTAPLGANVLTF. The CDR3 DNA reads as TGTGCCAGCAGTCTAACCGGGACAGCCCCCCTCGGGGCCAACGTCCTGACTTTC. Based on the CDR3 plus reference TRBV7-3 and TRBJ2-6, the full variable domain is GAGVSQTPSNKVTEKGKYVELRCDPISGHTALYWYRQSLGQGPEFLIYFQGTGAADDSGLPNDRFFAVRPEGSVSTLKIQRTERGDSAVYLCASSLTGTAPLGANVLTFGAGSRLTVL.

There are a few counts of this clonotype. The chain carries TRBV2 and TRBJ1-2; 9 nucleotides align to TRBD1. The germline V gene has CDR1 SNHLY and CDR2 FYNNEI. V lost 6 bases, J lost 7 bases, and 6 bases stayed unmatched. This CDR3 has 13 amino acids. CDR3 bases: TGTGCCAGCAGGCTACAGGGGGCGTCTGGCTACACCTTC. It yields the protein CASRLQGASGYTF.

Only a few counts were recorded for this clonotype. The rearrangement uses TRBV19 and TRBJ2-6; D uncertain. CDR3 length: 15 residues. Germline CDR1 is LNHDA and CDR2 is SQIVND (reference sequence). The V end lost 3 bases, the J end lost 0 bases, and 6 bases lay between the germline ends. The CDR3 DNA is TGTGCCAGTAGTATGAAATTCTCTGGGGCCAACGTCCTGACTTTC. This encodes CASSMKFSGANVLTF.

This clonotype was picked up many times. The J gene is TRBJ2-3, the V gene TRBV7-8; the D is unclear. The CDR3 runs 16 residues. Per germline, CDR1 SGHVS and CDR2 FQNEAQ. Trimming shortened V by 5 bases and J by 2 bases, and 17 bases separated the two germline ends. CDR3 amino acids: CASSPIQGSDTDTQYF. The CDR3 nucleotides are TGTGCCAGCAGCCCGATTCAAGGTTCAGACACAGATACGCAGTATTTT.

This chain links TRBV9 with TRBJ1-2; a possible D gene is TRBD1 (6 bases). Trimming shortened V by 6 bases and J by 8 bases, and 11 bases separated the two germline ends. Germline V gene data show CDR1 as SGDLS and CDR2 as YYNGEE. The CDR3 runs 11 residues. In DNA form, the CDR3 reads TGTGCCAGCAAGCAGGGGCAGGGCTACACCTTC. Protein product: CASKQGQGYTF.

V is TRBV9 and J is TRBJ1-4, with 8 positions matching TRBD1. This CDR3 contains 15 residues. CDR1 is SGDLS, CDR2 YYNGEE, per germline. V lost 4 bases and J lost 5; bases outside the gene matches: 7. CDR3 residues: CASSPWDRSNEKLFF. CDR3 sequence (DNA): TGTGCCAGCAGCCCTTGGGACAGGTCAAATGAAAAACTGTTTTTT.